A selection of T cell receptor beta chains follows, all from one sample in a study of shared clonotypes between healthy human individuals. Here immunoSEQ multiplex PCR was the method, and the copy in TCRdb shows in-frame clones only, minus some. The data hold approximately 2,000,000 clones, with less than 95% observed a single time. The sequencing input was naive CD4+ T cells from PBMCs. The origin of the receptors is a man aged 18 to 29 in good health. Some clones in this sample may be carry-over from other donors' samples. Both conserved end residues are part of each CDR3. D genes are given only for firm matches. Clone size is shown for a subset of rows, as once, few, many or a class of expanded clone.

J gene | clone size | V gene | D gene | CDR3 protein | CDR3 DNA
TRBJ2-3 | . | TRBV7-3 | . | CASSPQTEDTQYF | TGTGCCAGCAGCCCTCAGACTGAAGATACGCAGTATTTT
TRBJ2-1 | . | TRBV7-9 | TRBD1 | CASSLGGTGLLDEQFF | TGTGCCAGCAGCTTAGGGGGGACAGGGCTTCTAGATGAGCAGTTCTTC
TRBJ2-5 | . | TRBV6-1 | TRBD1 | CASARGGPETQYF | TGTGCCAGCGCAAGAGGGGGCCCGGAGACCCAGTACTTC
TRBJ1-2 | . | TRBV4-3 | . | CASSQETGRADYGYTF | TGCGCCAGCAGCCAAGAGACTGGCAGGGCCGACTATGGCTACACCTTC
TRBJ2-7 | . | TRBV28 | . | CASSLLQGFGQYF | TGTGCCAGCAGTTTATTACAAGGGTTTGGGCAGTACTTC
TRBJ1-3 | . | TRBV18 | TRBD1 | CASSRGQISYGNTIYF | TGTGCCAGCTCCCGGGGACAGATATCTTATGGAAACACCATATATTTT
TRBJ1-1 | . | TRBV2 | TRBD1 | CASSTQGSNTEAFF | TGTGCCAGCAGTACACAGGGGTCGAACACTGAAGCTTTCTTT
TRBJ2-7 | . | TRBV19 | . | CASSPWPLYEQYF | TGTGCCAGTAGTCCATGGCCTCTCTACGAGCAGTACTTC
TRBJ1-1 | . | TRBV28 | . | CASCRTLMNTEAFF | TGTGCCAGCTGCCGGACCCTCATGAACACTGAAGCTTTCTTT
TRBJ1-5 | few | TRBV18 | TRBD1 | CASSPQGQGYQPQHF | TGTGCCAGCTCGCCCCAGGGACAGGGATATCAGCCCCAGCATTTT
TRBJ2-3 | . | TRBV5-1 | TRBD1 | CASQGGTDTQYF | TGCGCCAGCCAGGGGGGCACAGATACGCAGTATTTT
TRBJ2-4 | . | TRBV18 | TRBD1 | CASSPSTGGNIQYF | TGTGCCAGCTCACCCTCGACAGGGGGGAACATTCAGTACTTC
TRBJ2-5 | once | TRBV5-6 | TRBD2 | CASRLLAGETQYF | TGTGCCAGCAGATTACTAGCGGGAGAGACCCAGTACTTC
TRBJ2-7 | . | TRBV20-1 | . | CSAAEPTEQYF | TGCAGCGCTGCGGAGCCAACCGAGCAGTACTTC
TRBJ1-2 | once | TRBV7-3 | TRBD1 | CASSLYGTGGYYGYTF | TGTGCCAGCAGCTTATATGGGACAGGGGGATACTATGGCTACACCTTC
TRBJ2-7 | . | TRBV6-1 | . | CASKEGTGTYGEQYF | TGTGCCAGCAAAGAGGGGACTGGTACTTATGGGGAGCAGTACTTC
TRBJ2-5 | . | TRBV4-3 | TRBD1 | CASSQGGQGIRQTQYF | TGCGCCAGCAGCCAAGGTGGACAGGGGATTCGGCAGACCCAGTACTTC
TRBJ1-1 | . | TRBV7-6 | . | CASSSRGFRGTEAFF | TGTGCCAGCAGCTCACGTGGGTTTAGGGGCACTGAAGCTTTCTTT
TRBJ1-3 | . | TRBV5-1 | . | CASSLGTDRFSGNTIYF | TGCGCCAGCAGCCTCGGCACCGACAGGTTTTCTGGAAACACCATATATTTT
TRBJ2-1 | . | TRBV5-1 | . | CASSRGLQGNEQFF | TGCGCCAGCAGCCGGGGACTCCAGGGCAATGAGCAGTTCTTC
TRBJ2-2 | . | TRBV27 | . | CASRNTGAANTGELFF | TGTGCCAGCAGAAATACCGGGGCCGCGAACACCGGGGAGCTGTTTTTT
TRBJ2-1 | . | TRBV7-2 | TRBD2 | CASRPWASGLRFDNEQFF | TGTGCCAGCAGACCCTGGGCTAGCGGGTTGAGGTTTGACAATGAGCAGTTCTTC
TRBJ1-2 | . | TRBV5-6 | . | CASSGKGQPYGYTF | TGTGCCAGCAGCGGGAAAGGACAGCCCTATGGCTACACCTTC
TRBJ2-1 | . | TRBV11-3 | . | CASSLELGEQFF | TGTGCCAGCAGCTTAGAATTAGGTGAGCAGTTCTTC
TRBJ2-2 | . | TRBV7-2 | TRBD2 | CASSLIRGGAGELFF | TGTGCCAGCAGCTTAATCCGGGGAGGGGCCGGGGAGCTGTTTTTT
TRBJ1-3 | . | TRBV9 | . | CASSISGNTIYF | TGTGCCAGCAGCATCTCTGGAAACACCATATATTTT
TRBJ1-5 | . | TRBV7-9 | TRBD1 | CASSSYRGLSNQPQHF | TGTGCCAGCAGCTCCTACAGGGGGCTAAGCAATCAGCCCCAGCATTTT
TRBJ2-7 | . | TRBV28 | TRBD2 | CASSHAGTSDPYEQYF | TGTGCCAGCAGTCACGCCGGGACTAGCGATCCCTACGAGCAGTACTTC
TRBJ2-3 | . | TRBV7-9 | . | CASSRESTDTQYF | TGTGCCAGCAGCCGAGAGAGCACAGATACGCAGTATTTT
TRBJ1-3 | . | TRBV2 | . | CASSVKSRGGGNTIYF | TGTGCCAGCAGTGTTAAGTCGCGGGGAGGTGGAAACACCATATATTTT
TRBJ1-5 | few | TRBV2 | . | CASSEYSQPQHF | TGTGCCAGCAGTGAATATTCTCAGCCCCAGCATTTT
TRBJ1-1 | . | TRBV7-9 | . | CASSLGGTLNTEAFF | TGTGCCAGCAGCTTAGGAGGGACACTGAACACTGAAGCTTTCTTT
TRBJ2-1 | . | TRBV18 | TRBD1 | CASSRTPSMGQGAFDEQFF | TGTGCCAGCTCACGCACGCCATCGATGGGACAGGGGGCGTTTGATGAGCAGTTCTTC
TRBJ2-3 | . | TRBV6-6 | TRBD1 | CASSYSTGLATDTQYF | TGTGCCAGCAGTTACTCGACAGGGCTGGCCACAGATACGCAGTATTTT
TRBJ2-2 | . | TRBV18 | . | CASSPDTGSAGELFF | TGTGCCAGCTCACCAGACACCGGGTCCGCCGGGGAGCTGTTTTTT
TRBJ2-3 | . | TRBV7-9 | TRBD2 | CASSLGSGLAGPTDTQYF | TGTGCCAGCAGCTTAGGGTCGGGGCTAGCGGGACCTACAGATACGCAGTATTTT
TRBJ2-7 | . | TRBV9 | . | CASSAPASGLGSPYEQYF | TGTGCCAGCAGCGCCCCAGCCAGCGGGCTAGGTTCTCCCTACGAGCAGTACTTC
TRBJ1-5 | . | TRBV5-1 | . | CASSPGTQNQPQHF | TGCGCCAGCAGCCCCGGGACACAAAATCAGCCCCAGCATTTT
TRBJ2-1 | . | TRBV28 | TRBD1 | CASSLSGQGQGNEQFF | TGTGCCAGCAGTCTCTCGGGACAGGGACAAGGGAATGAGCAGTTCTTC
TRBJ1-3 | . | TRBV7-2 | TRBD1 | CASSRRTGGTGNTIYF | TGTGCCAGCAGCAGAAGGACAGGGGGGACAGGAAACACCATATATTTT
TRBJ2-5 | . | TRBV5-8 | . | CASSPHVGLRVETQYF | TGTGCCAGCAGCCCACATGTGGGGTTAAGAGTGGAGACCCAGTACTTC
TRBJ1-3 | . | TRBV7-2 | . | CASSQYGNTIYF | TGTGCCAGCAGCCAATACGGAAACACCATATATTTT
TRBJ2-5 | . | TRBV21-1 | . | CASSKGRGVDRGQGTQYF | TGTGCCAGCAGCAAAGGAAGGGGAGTTGACAGGGGGCAAGGGACCCAGTACTTC
TRBJ1-2 | . | TRBV28 | . | CASSSQGPGYGYTF | TGTGCCAGCAGCTCCCAGGGTCCGGGCTATGGCTACACCTTC
TRBJ1-1 | . | TRBV30 | . | CAWSVQGNTEAFF | TGTGCCTGGAGTGTCCAGGGGAATACTGAAGCTTTCTTT
TRBJ1-5 | . | TRBV7-8 | . | CASSPDWTASNQPQHF | TGTGCCAGCAGCCCCGATTGGACAGCGAGCAATCAGCCCCAGCATTTT
TRBJ2-2 | few | TRBV30 | . | CAWTAGWTGELFF | TGTGCCTGGACAGCCGGATGGACCGGGGAGCTGTTTTTT
TRBJ1-3 | once | TRBV28 | . | CASSSPSSGNTIYF | TGTGCCAGCAGTTCACCCTCCTCTGGAAACACCATATATTTT
TRBJ1-2 | . | TRBV9 | . | CASSVAGLPYGYTF | TGTGCCAGCAGCGTAGCAGGGTTGCCCTATGGCTACACCTTC
TRBJ2-1 | . | TRBV4-1 | . | CASSQVAVVEEQFF | TGCGCCAGCAGCCAAGTGGCGGTGGTAGAGGAGCAGTTCTTC
TRBJ1-5 | few | TRBV2 | TRBD1 | CASSSEGTGFQPQHF | TGTGCCAGCAGTTCCGAGGGGACAGGGTTTCAGCCCCAGCATTTT
TRBJ1-2 | . | TRBV28 | . | CASSLISLSGYTF | TGTGCCAGCAGTTTAATTAGTCTGAGTGGCTACACCTTC
TRBJ2-2 | . | TRBV12-5 | . | CASGLVLSGRSTNTGELFF | TGTGCTAGTGGTTTGGTACTGAGCGGGCGAAGTACGAACACCGGGGAGCTGTTTTTT
TRBJ2-4 | . | TRBV20-1 | . | CSAKQENIQYF | TGCAGTGCTAAACAGGAAAACATTCAGTACTTC
TRBJ2-7 | . | TRBV28 | TRBD2 | CASSPHREGRYEQYF | TGTGCCAGCAGTCCCCACCGGGAGGGCCGCTACGAGCAGTACTTC
TRBJ2-1 | . | TRBV14 | TRBD2 | CASSQDSRVLAGVPLYYNEQFF | TGTGCCAGCAGCCAAGATTCGAGGGTACTAGCGGGAGTGCCCCTCTACTACAATGAGCAGTTCTTC
TRBJ1-4 | . | TRBV5-1 | . | CASSFDRGGTNEKLFF | TGCGCCAGCAGCTTCGACCGTGGGGGAACTAATGAAAAACTGTTTTTT
TRBJ2-1 | few | TRBV11-2 | . | CASSLDRGRTWDEQFF | TGTGCCAGCAGCTTAGACCGCGGCCGGACGTGGGATGAGCAGTTCTTC